This T cell receptor (beta chain) originates from a study of cytomegalovirus exposure and HLA in healthy donors. Germline CDR1 is GTSNPN and CDR2 is SVGIG (reference sequence). The CDR3 is 14 amino acids. V lost 4 bases and J lost 7, with 20 bases in between. The PCR made use of 60 Vbeta and 13 Jbeta primers. This table comes from immunoSEQ multiplex PCR, and its TCRdb copy is limited to in-frame clones, with some not included. The sample consists of some 97,000 clones, about 75% of them appearing once. This TCR was recovered from a woman aged 18-35 years in good health and CMV-seropositive. The sequencing sample was made of PBMCs. The chain has TRBV30 and TRBJ2-7; D might be TRBD2 (6 bases). The CDR3 DNA reads TGTGCCTGGAATCCGGGACTGGGTACGAGAGAGCAGTACTTC. This gives the protein CAWNPGLGTREQYF.